This TCR beta chain was identified in a study of blood T cell repertoires in COVID-19. Study information: Material from acute and convalescent COVID-19 was sourced from the United States, Italy and Spain. PBMCs, B-cell-depleted T cells, or T cells were the source of the cDNA or gDNA that made up the material.

This CDR3 is built from 13 residues. Germline V lookup: CDR1 MNHEY, CDR2 SVGAGI. With 10 bases clipped from V and 4 bases from J, the junction kept 7 bases outside the gene matches. In the original workflow: Amplification from reference gene primers served as the basis for estimated nucleated cell counts. This table comes from immunoSEQ multiplex PCR, and its TCRdb copy is limited to in-frame clones, with some not included. V, J and clone size are taken as reported in that table, and D and trimming were inferred from the DNA itself. The sample has 55,000 to 75,000 clones; over 70% are singletons. The TCR originated in a man aged 55 to 69 with acute or convalescent COVID-19. J is TRBJ1-5 and V is TRBV6-5; 7 positions agree with TRBD1. The sequenced material came from peripheral blood. The CDR3 DNA reads as TGTGCCACTAGACCGGACAGGAATCAGCCCCAGCATTTT. Its protein product is CATRPDRNQPQHF.